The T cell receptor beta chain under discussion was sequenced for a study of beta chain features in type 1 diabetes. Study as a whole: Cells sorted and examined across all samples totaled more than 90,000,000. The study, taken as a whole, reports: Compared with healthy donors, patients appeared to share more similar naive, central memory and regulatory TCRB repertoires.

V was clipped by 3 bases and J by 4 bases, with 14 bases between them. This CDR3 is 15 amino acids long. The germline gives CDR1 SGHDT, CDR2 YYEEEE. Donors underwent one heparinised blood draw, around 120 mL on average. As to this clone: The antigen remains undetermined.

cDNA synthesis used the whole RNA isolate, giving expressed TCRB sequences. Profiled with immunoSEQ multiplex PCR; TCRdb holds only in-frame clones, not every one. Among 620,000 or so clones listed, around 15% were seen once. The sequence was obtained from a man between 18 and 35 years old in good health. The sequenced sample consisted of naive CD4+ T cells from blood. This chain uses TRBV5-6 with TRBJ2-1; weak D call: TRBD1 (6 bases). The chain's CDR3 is CASSWAAGAYNEQFF. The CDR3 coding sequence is TGTGCCAGCAGCTGGGCCGCAGGGGCTTACAATGAGCAGTTCTTC.